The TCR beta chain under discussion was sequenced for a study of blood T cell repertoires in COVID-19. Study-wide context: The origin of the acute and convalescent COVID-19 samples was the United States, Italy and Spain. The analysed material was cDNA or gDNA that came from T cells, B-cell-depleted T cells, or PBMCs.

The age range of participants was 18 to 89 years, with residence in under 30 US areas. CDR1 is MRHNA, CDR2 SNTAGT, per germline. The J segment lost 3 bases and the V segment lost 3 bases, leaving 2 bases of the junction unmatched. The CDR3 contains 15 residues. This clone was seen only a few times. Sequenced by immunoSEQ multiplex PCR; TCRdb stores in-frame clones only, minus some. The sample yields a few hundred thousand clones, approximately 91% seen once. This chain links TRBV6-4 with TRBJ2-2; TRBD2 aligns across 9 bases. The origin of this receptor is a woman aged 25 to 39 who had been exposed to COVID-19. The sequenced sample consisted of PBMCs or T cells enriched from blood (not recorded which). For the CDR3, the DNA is TGTGCCAGCAGTGAGGCGGGAGGGGACACCGGGGAGCTGTTTTTT. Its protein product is CASSEAGGDTGELFF.